This is a list of T cell receptor beta chains from one sample in a study of blood T cell repertoires in COVID-19. Repertoires were generated with immunoSEQ multiplex PCR, while TCRdb's copy carries only in-frame clones and drops some. The repertoire holds a few hundred thousand clones, with approximately 88% as singletons. The sequenced sample consisted of PBMCs or T cells enriched from blood (not recorded which). The receptors originated from a woman between 40 and 50 years old who had recovered from COVID-19. CDR3s include the opening cysteine and the closing phenylalanine or tryptophan. D genes are given only for firm matches. The size field is filled for only some rows; it gives once, few, many or a size class.

CDR3nt: TGCGCCAGCAGCCTCAACCGGGCGACAGGGGCGACACCTGGAACTAATGAAAAACTGTTTTTT; CDR3aa: CASSLNRATGATPGTNEKLFF; abundance: .; v_gene: TRBV10-1; j_gene: TRBJ1-4; d_gene: TRBD1
CDR3nt: TGTGCCAGCAGTGTACTAGCGTACAATGAGCAGTTCTTC; CDR3aa: CASSVLAYNEQFF; abundance: .; v_gene: TRBV2; j_gene: TRBJ2-1; d_gene: TRBD2
CDR3nt: TGTGCCAGTATCCAAGACTTGGGTGGTGGGGGGAATGGCTACGAGCAGTACTTC; CDR3aa: CASIQDLGGGGNGYEQYF; abundance: .; v_gene: TRBV19; j_gene: TRBJ2-7; d_gene: .
CDR3nt: TGTGCCAGCAGACGACCGACAGTGCTGAACACTGAAGCTTTCTTT; CDR3aa: CASRRPTVLNTEAFF; abundance: .; v_gene: TRBV28; j_gene: TRBJ1-1; d_gene: .
CDR3nt: TGTGCCAGCAGTGGGTGGGGACTGGGAGATACGCAGTATTTT; CDR3aa: CASSGWGLGDTQYF; abundance: .; v_gene: TRBV25-1; j_gene: TRBJ2-3; d_gene: .
CDR3nt: TGTGCCAGCAGCGAATGTCTAGCGGGAGGGTGTGAGCAGTTCTTC; CDR3aa: CASSECLAGGCEQFF; abundance: .; v_gene: TRBV9; j_gene: TRBJ2-1; d_gene: TRBD2
CDR3nt: TGTGCCATGCGGGTGTTTTACGAGCAGTACTTC; CDR3aa: CAMRVFYEQYF; abundance: many; v_gene: TRBV9; j_gene: TRBJ2-7; d_gene: .
CDR3nt: TGTGCCAGCAGCCTCACCCCGAAGAGCGGCGAGCAGTTCTTC; CDR3aa: CASSLTPKSGEQFF; abundance: .; v_gene: TRBV27; j_gene: TRBJ2-1; d_gene: .
CDR3nt: TGTGCCAGCAGTCACAATGGGAGGGAGGATTCACCCCTCCACTTT; CDR3aa: CASSHNGREDSPLHF; abundance: .; v_gene: TRBV6-5; j_gene: TRBJ1-6; d_gene: .
CDR3nt: TGCGCCAGCAGCTTGGCTCTAGCGGGAGTAAATGGTGAGCAGTTCTTC; CDR3aa: CASSLALAGVNGEQFF; abundance: .; v_gene: TRBV5-1; j_gene: TRBJ2-1; d_gene: TRBD2
CDR3nt: TGTGCCAGCCGCCCCGGGACAGCAATGAACACCGGGGAGCTGTTTTTT; CDR3aa: CASRPGTAMNTGELFF; abundance: .; v_gene: TRBV28; j_gene: TRBJ2-2; d_gene: TRBD1
CDR3nt: TGTGCCAGCAGTCCGTGGGGGGATAAGGAAGAGCAGTACTTC; CDR3aa: CASSPWGDKEEQYF; abundance: .; v_gene: TRBV11-1; j_gene: TRBJ2-7; d_gene: .
CDR3nt: TGTGCCAGCAGCCGTCGCGGGACAGGGTATAACTATGGCTACACCTTC; CDR3aa: CASSRRGTGYNYGYTF; abundance: .; v_gene: TRBV27; j_gene: TRBJ1-2; d_gene: TRBD1
CDR3nt: TGTGCCAGCTCACCACCTAGGACAGGGCAGATGAACACTGAAGCTTTCTTT; CDR3aa: CASSPPRTGQMNTEAFF; abundance: few; v_gene: TRBV18; j_gene: TRBJ1-1; d_gene: TRBD1
CDR3nt: TGCGCCAGCAGCACATTCCAGGGCCCTGGGGCCAACGTCCTGACTTTC; CDR3aa: CASSTFQGPGANVLTF; abundance: .; v_gene: TRBV5-1; j_gene: TRBJ2-6; d_gene: .
CDR3nt: TGTGCCAGCAGCCGGGGGACTAGCGGGGACTTTAGCACAGATACGCAGTATTTT; CDR3aa: CASSRGTSGDFSTDTQYF; abundance: .; v_gene: TRBV7-9; j_gene: TRBJ2-3; d_gene: TRBD2
CDR3nt: TGCGCCAGCAGCCCTGAGGGACACCACTACGAGCAGTACTTC; CDR3aa: CASSPEGHHYEQYF; abundance: .; v_gene: TRBV5-1; j_gene: TRBJ2-7; d_gene: .
CDR3nt: TGTGCCAGCAGCTTATATGCTAGCGGAAACTACGAGCAGTACTTC; CDR3aa: CASSLYASGNYEQYF; abundance: few; v_gene: TRBV11-2; j_gene: TRBJ2-7; d_gene: TRBD2
CDR3nt: TGTGCCAGCATACCGGGACTAGCGAGAAAAGGCTCCTACAATGAGCAGTTCTTC; CDR3aa: CASIPGLARKGSYNEQFF; abundance: .; v_gene: TRBV7-2; j_gene: TRBJ2-1; d_gene: TRBD2
CDR3nt: TGTGCCAGCCGGGGACTAGCGGGAGACAATGAGCAGTTCTTC; CDR3aa: CASRGLAGDNEQFF; abundance: .; v_gene: TRBV19; j_gene: TRBJ2-1; d_gene: TRBD2
CDR3nt: TGTGCCAGCAGTCTCGGACAAGGTGGGCATTTT; CDR3aa: CASSLGQGGHF; abundance: .; v_gene: TRBV2; j_gene: TRBJ1-5; d_gene: .
CDR3nt: TGTGCCACCAGCAGAGTCGGAGGGGAGCTAGCGGGAAGGAATGAGCAGTTCTTC; CDR3aa: CATSRVGGELAGRNEQFF; abundance: .; v_gene: TRBV15; j_gene: TRBJ2-1; d_gene: TRBD2